This T cell receptor (beta chain) was captured in a study of T cell repertoires in cytomegalovirus infection. The wider study: In the study, CMV epitopes included recently identified HLA-C-restricted and well-studied HLA-B-restricted ones. Signatures in public TCR beta sequences pointed to both CMV infection and matching HLA type. The study's findings and limits: The study identified carriers of CMV plus the relevant HLA from cumulative public TCR beta family frequency. CMV-specific HLA-C-restricted TCR beta clonotypes dominated the ex vivo response.

TCRdb passed the reads through MiXCR, listing each CDR3 protein once. The sample has a few hundred thousand distinct CDR3 sequences, approximately 40% seen once. Concerning this clonotype itself: The antigen remains undetermined.

Germline CDR1 and CDR2: SEHNR and FQNEAQ (reference sequence). This CDR3 contains 15 residues. The V and J ends lost 2 bases and 0 bases respectively, with 7 bases between them. The material sequenced was cultured PBMCs, taken from culture after CMV antigen stimulation. This clonotype was obtained from a human donor in good health (CMV status not recorded). Some clones in this sample may be carry-over from other donors' samples. The chain combines TRBV7-9 with TRBJ1-4; unclear D gene. This chain's CDR3 is CASSLSRTTNEKLFF. CDR3 sequence (DNA): TGTGCCAGCAGCTTAAGCAGAACAACTAATGAAAAACTGTTTTTT.